This T cell receptor (beta chain) was captured in a study of blood T cell repertoires in COVID-19. The CDR3 loop spans 14 amino acids. The germline CDR1 and CDR2 sequences are WSHSY and SAAADI. With 0 bases clipped from V and 8 bases from J, the junction kept 6 bases outside the gene matches. The method was immunoSEQ multiplex PCR; TCRdb's version includes in-frame clones alone and lacks a portion of them. In the table there are about 68,000 clones, 60% to 85% of which are singletons. The TCR comes from a human donor in a cohort sampled during active COVID-19. Sequenced material: peripheral blood. The chain links TRBV10-2 to TRBJ1-1, with 7 bases matching TRBD1. The CDR3 DNA sequence: TGCGCCAGCAGTGAGTCGAGGACAGGCCTAGAAGCTTTCTTT. Its protein product is CASSESRTGLEAFF.